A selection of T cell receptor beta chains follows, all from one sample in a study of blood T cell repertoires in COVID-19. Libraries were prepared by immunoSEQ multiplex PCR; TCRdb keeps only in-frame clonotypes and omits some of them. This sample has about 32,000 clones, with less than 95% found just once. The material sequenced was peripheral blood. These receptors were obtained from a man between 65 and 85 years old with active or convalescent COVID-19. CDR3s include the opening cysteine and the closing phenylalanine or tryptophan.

CDR3 protein: CASSPWTTPNTEAFF; V gene: TRBV5-6; CDR3 length: 15; J gene: TRBJ1-1
CDR3 protein: CASKDRVLSHEQYF; V gene: TRBV2; CDR3 length: 14; J gene: TRBJ2-7
CDR3 protein: CASSLGEGPRYGYTF; V gene: TRBV11-3; CDR3 length: 15; J gene: TRBJ1-2
CDR3 protein: CASSRRNEQFF; V gene: TRBV4-2; CDR3 length: 11; J gene: TRBJ2-1
CDR3 protein: CATSRDWRGRSEGYTF; V gene: TRBV15; CDR3 length: 16; J gene: TRBJ1-2
CDR3 protein: CASIILAGDYEQYF; V gene: TRBV6-5; CDR3 length: 14; J gene: TRBJ2-7
CDR3 protein: CASSLSERTTQYF; V gene: TRBV27; CDR3 length: 13; J gene: TRBJ2-5
CDR3 protein: CASSVSQDAAAFF; V gene: TRBV9; CDR3 length: 13; J gene: TRBJ1-1
CDR3 protein: CASSPQGANTEAFF; V gene: TRBV9; CDR3 length: 14; J gene: TRBJ1-1
CDR3 protein: CASSLDSGSYTEAFF; V gene: TRBV7-2; CDR3 length: 15; J gene: TRBJ1-1
CDR3 protein: CASSAGTGGAGGYTF; V gene: TRBV27; CDR3 length: 15; J gene: TRBJ1-2
CDR3 protein: CASSGQGHNYGYTF; V gene: TRBV2; CDR3 length: 14; J gene: TRBJ1-2
CDR3 protein: CASRHRGWMNEQYF; V gene: TRBV2; CDR3 length: 14; J gene: TRBJ2-7
CDR3 protein: CATSDGSTYEQYF; V gene: TRBV24-1; CDR3 length: 13; J gene: TRBJ2-7
CDR3 protein: CASSLSGNQPQHF; V gene: TRBV12-3/TRBV12-4; CDR3 length: 13; J gene: TRBJ1-5
CDR3 protein: CASSQAGAYEQYF; V gene: TRBV7-9; CDR3 length: 13; J gene: TRBJ2-7
CDR3 protein: CASSSSGQTTGYTF; V gene: TRBV5-1; CDR3 length: 14; J gene: TRBJ1-2
CDR3 protein: CASSRQGQGNEAFF; V gene: TRBV6-5; CDR3 length: 14; J gene: TRBJ1-1
CDR3 protein: CASSARQGDGYTF; V gene: TRBV9; CDR3 length: 13; J gene: TRBJ1-2
CDR3 protein: CASSPPPGAYGYTF; V gene: TRBV18; CDR3 length: 14; J gene: TRBJ1-2
CDR3 protein: CAISDPGQRRYEQFF; V gene: TRBV10-3; CDR3 length: 15; J gene: TRBJ2-1
CDR3 protein: CASSAQGGRGGSPLHF; V gene: TRBV6-1; CDR3 length: 16; J gene: TRBJ1-6
CDR3 protein: CASTKESGGGETQYF; V gene: TRBV2; CDR3 length: 15; J gene: TRBJ2-5
CDR3 protein: CASSPDQGYYGYTF; V gene: TRBV14; CDR3 length: 14; J gene: TRBJ1-2
CDR3 protein: CASSLGGQGAWSNQPQHF; V gene: TRBV28; CDR3 length: 18; J gene: TRBJ1-5
CDR3 protein: CASSERRRGRGELFF; V gene: TRBV6-6; CDR3 length: 15; J gene: TRBJ2-2
CDR3 protein: CASSAGQGETQYF; V gene: TRBV5-1; CDR3 length: 13; J gene: TRBJ2-5
CDR3 protein: CASNGQGVGNTIYF; V gene: TRBV28; CDR3 length: 14; J gene: TRBJ1-3
CDR3 protein: CASSPGANTGELFF; V gene: TRBV6-6; CDR3 length: 14; J gene: TRBJ2-2
CDR3 protein: CASSLRQGETQYF; V gene: TRBV7-9; CDR3 length: 13; J gene: TRBJ2-5
CDR3 protein: CATREAVVATFF; V gene: TRBV28; CDR3 length: 12; J gene: TRBJ1-1
CDR3 protein: CASSFLGGLYGYTF; V gene: TRBV28; CDR3 length: 14; J gene: TRBJ1-2
CDR3 protein: CASSLVGRETYGYTF; V gene: TRBV5-4; CDR3 length: 15; J gene: TRBJ1-2
CDR3 protein: CSVERGTTPYNEQFF; V gene: TRBV29-1; CDR3 length: 15; J gene: TRBJ2-1
CDR3 protein: CASSLDGRTQETQYF; V gene: TRBV11-3; CDR3 length: 15; J gene: TRBJ2-5
CDR3 protein: CASSDPGGAGNTIYF; V gene: TRBV5-1; CDR3 length: 15; J gene: TRBJ1-3
CDR3 protein: CASSRAGSGANVLTF; V gene: TRBV7-2; CDR3 length: 15; J gene: TRBJ2-6
CDR3 protein: CASSLFRHSNQPQHF; V gene: TRBV7-2; CDR3 length: 15; J gene: TRBJ1-5
CDR3 protein: CASSLSGGLRETQYF; V gene: TRBV5-4; CDR3 length: 15; J gene: TRBJ2-5
CDR3 protein: CASSPRPGREGQDTQYF; V gene: TRBV9; CDR3 length: 17; J gene: TRBJ2-3
CDR3 protein: CASSYGGGRGSTEAFF; V gene: TRBV6-5; CDR3 length: 16; J gene: TRBJ1-1
CDR3 protein: CASSPGTGGYGYTF; V gene: TRBV18; CDR3 length: 14; J gene: TRBJ1-2
CDR3 protein: CASSYYLGAGGELFF; V gene: TRBV11-2; CDR3 length: 15; J gene: TRBJ2-2
CDR3 protein: CASRATGGPTDTQYF; V gene: TRBV7-8; CDR3 length: 15; J gene: TRBJ2-3
CDR3 protein: CASSLMGTGGGGANVLTF; V gene: TRBV7-3; CDR3 length: 18; J gene: TRBJ2-6
CDR3 protein: CASSRGSASETQYF; V gene: TRBV5-1; CDR3 length: 14; J gene: TRBJ2-5
CDR3 protein: CASTTSGRRGEQFF; V gene: TRBV28; CDR3 length: 14; J gene: TRBJ2-1
CDR3 protein: CASSPSGETEAFF; V gene: TRBV2; CDR3 length: 13; J gene: TRBJ1-1
CDR3 protein: CASSTTGYTEAFF; V gene: TRBV7-2; CDR3 length: 13; J gene: TRBJ1-1
CDR3 protein: CASSYSAILDYGYTF; V gene: TRBV6-5; CDR3 length: 15; J gene: TRBJ1-2
CDR3 protein: CASSDRLMNTEAFF; V gene: TRBV10-2; CDR3 length: 14; J gene: TRBJ1-1
CDR3 protein: CASSPGQGADKQYF; V gene: TRBV27; CDR3 length: 14; J gene: TRBJ2-7
CDR3 protein: CASSIAGVAGAGEQFF; V gene: TRBV19; CDR3 length: 16; J gene: TRBJ2-1
CDR3 protein: CASPPAGVGPDTQYF; V gene: TRBV21-1; CDR3 length: 15; J gene: TRBJ2-3
CDR3 protein: CASSSTSGGAGDTQYF; V gene: TRBV5-1; CDR3 length: 16; J gene: TRBJ2-3